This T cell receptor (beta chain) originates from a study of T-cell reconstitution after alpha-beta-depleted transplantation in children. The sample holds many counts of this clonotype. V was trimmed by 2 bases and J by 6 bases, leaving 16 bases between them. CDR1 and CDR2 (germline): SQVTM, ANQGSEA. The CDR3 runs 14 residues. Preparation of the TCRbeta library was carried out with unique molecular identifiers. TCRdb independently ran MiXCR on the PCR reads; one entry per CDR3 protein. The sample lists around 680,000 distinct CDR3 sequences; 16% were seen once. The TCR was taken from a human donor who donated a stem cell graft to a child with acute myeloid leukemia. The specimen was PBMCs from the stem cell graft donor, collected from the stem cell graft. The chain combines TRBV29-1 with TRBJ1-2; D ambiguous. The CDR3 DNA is TGCAGCGTTGAATGGAGGGATAGGATCCATGGCTACACCTTC. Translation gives CSVEWRDRIHGYTF.